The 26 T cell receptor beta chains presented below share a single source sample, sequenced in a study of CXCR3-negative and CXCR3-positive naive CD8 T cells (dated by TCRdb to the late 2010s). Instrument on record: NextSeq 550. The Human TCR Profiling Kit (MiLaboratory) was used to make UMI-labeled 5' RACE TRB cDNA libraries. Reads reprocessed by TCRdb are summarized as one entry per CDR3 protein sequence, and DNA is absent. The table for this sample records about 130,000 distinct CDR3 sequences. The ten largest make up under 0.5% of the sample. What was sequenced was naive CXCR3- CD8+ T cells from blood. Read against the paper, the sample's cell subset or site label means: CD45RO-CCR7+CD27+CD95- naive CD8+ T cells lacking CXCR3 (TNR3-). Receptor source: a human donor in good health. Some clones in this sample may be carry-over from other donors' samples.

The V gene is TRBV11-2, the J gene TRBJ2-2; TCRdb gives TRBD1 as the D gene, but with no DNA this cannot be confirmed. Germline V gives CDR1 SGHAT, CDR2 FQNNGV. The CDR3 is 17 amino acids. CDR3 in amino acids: CASSLVGQGAYTGELFF.

CDR3 loop: CASSLRGQGHEQYF. The chain links TRBV28 to TRBJ2-7; TCRdb outputs TRBD1, but without DNA this stays unchecked. The germline CDR1 and CDR2 sequences are MDHEN and SYDVKM. The CDR3 loop spans 14 amino acids.

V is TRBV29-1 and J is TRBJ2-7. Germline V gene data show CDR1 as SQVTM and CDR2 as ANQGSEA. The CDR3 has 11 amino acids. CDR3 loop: CSVEVTYEQYF.

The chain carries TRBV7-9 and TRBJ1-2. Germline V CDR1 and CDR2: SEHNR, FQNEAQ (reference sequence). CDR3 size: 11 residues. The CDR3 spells CASSFGPLHTF.

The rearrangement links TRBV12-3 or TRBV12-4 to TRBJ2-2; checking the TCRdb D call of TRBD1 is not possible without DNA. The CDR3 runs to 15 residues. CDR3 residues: CASSLGQGNTGELFF.

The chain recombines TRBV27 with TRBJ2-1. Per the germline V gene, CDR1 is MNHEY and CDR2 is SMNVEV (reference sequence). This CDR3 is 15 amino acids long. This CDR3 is CASSFFGGSYNEQFF.

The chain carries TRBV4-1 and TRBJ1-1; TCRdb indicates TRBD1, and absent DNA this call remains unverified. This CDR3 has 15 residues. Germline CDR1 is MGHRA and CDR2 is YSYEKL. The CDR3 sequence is CASSQVQGMNTEAFF.

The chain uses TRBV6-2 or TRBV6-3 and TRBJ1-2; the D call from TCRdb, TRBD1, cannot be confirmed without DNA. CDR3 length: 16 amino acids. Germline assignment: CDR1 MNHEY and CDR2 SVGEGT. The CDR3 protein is CASSLDRGSARDGYTF.

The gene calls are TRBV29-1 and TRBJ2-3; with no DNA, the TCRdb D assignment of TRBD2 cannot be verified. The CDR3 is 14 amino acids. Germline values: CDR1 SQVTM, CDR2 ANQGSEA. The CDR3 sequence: CSASGITLTDTQYF.

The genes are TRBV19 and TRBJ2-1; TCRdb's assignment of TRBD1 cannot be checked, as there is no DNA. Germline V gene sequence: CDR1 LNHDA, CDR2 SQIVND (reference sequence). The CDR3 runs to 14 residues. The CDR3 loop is CASRTTGLNGVQFF.

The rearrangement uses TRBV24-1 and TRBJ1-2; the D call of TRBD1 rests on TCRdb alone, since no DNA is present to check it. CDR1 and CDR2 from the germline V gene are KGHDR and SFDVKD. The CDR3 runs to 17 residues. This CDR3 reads CATSSRGGRGVDYGYTF.

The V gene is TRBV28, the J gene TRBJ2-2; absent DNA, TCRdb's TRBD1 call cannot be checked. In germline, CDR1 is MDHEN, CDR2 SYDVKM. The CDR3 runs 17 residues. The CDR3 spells CASSLWGTGAVTGELFF.

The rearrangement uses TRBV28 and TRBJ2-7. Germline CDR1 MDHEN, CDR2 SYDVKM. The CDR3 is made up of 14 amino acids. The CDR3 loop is CASSLYTDSYEQYF.

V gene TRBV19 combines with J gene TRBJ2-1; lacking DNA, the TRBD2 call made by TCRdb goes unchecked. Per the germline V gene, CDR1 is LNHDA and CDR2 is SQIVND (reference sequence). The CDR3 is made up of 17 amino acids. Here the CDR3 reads CASSTSGYAGPYNEQFF.

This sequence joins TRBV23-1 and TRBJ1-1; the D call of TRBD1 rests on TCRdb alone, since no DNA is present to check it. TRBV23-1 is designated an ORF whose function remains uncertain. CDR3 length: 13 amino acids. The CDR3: CASGGTLNTEAFF.

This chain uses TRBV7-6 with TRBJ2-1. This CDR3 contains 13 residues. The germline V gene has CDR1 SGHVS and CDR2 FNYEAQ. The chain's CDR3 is CASSFGDYNEQFF.

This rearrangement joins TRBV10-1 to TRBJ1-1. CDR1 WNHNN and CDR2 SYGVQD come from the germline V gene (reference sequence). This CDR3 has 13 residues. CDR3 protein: CASSSYSYTEAFF.

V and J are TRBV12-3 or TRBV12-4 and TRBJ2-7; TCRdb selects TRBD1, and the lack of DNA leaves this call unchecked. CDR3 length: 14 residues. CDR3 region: CASKGAVAPYEQYF.

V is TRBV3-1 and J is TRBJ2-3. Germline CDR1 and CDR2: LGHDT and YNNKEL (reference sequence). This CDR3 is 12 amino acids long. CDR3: CASSQVSDTQYF.

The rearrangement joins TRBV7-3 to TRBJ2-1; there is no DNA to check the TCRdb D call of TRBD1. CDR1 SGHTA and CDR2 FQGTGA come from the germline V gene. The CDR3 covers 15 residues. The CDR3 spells CASSSGQGTYNEQFF.

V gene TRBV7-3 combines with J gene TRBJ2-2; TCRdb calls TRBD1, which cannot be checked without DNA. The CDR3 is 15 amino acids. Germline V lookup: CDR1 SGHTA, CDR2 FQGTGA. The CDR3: CASSPGTGNPGELFF.

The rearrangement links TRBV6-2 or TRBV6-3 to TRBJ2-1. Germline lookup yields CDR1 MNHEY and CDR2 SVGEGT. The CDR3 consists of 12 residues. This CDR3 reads CASSSDRHEQFF.

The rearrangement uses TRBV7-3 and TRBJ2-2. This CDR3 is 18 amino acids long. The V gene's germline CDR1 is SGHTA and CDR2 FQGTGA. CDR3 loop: CASSPHHLQAINTGELFF.

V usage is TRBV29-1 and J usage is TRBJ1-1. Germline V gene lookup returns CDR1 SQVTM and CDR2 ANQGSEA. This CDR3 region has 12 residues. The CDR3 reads CSVVEGNTEAFF.

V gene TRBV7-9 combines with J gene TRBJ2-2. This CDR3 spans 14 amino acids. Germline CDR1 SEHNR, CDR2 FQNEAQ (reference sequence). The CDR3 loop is CASSLVSRTGELFF.

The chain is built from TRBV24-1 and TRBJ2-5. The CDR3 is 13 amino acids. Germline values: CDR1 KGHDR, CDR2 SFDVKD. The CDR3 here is CATSDFTGETQYF.